The 27 T cell receptor beta chains listed next were all sequenced from one sample in a study of blood T cell repertoires in COVID-19. Assay: immunoSEQ multiplex PCR; the TCRdb copy retains only in-frame clones and omits some. This repertoire shows some 360,000 clones, 87% found once; its top ten account for about 2.5%. Input material: peripheral blood. These receptors originate from a woman aged 60-70 years with COVID-19, enrolled during active disease.

V and J are TRBV28 and TRBJ1-3; D gene unclear. This CDR3 region has 16 residues. V lost 2 bases to trimming and J lost 0 bases, with 11 bases between them. CDR1 is MDHEN, CDR2 SYDVKM, per germline. The CDR3 nucleotides are TGTGCCAGCAGTTTACCCCGGGGTCCCTCTGGAAACACCATATATTTT. Its protein product is CASSLPRGPSGNTIYF. The entire variable domain, with the rest obtained from reference TRBV28 and TRBJ1-3, is as follows: DVKVTQSSRYLVKRTGEKVFLECVQDMDHENMFWYRQDPGLGLRLIYFSYDVKMKEKGDIPEGYSVSREKKERFSLILESASTNQTSMYLCASSLPRGPSGNTIYFGEGSWLTVV.

The gene calls are TRBV5-1 and TRBJ2-7; D not resolved. V lost 4 bases, J lost 2 bases, and 4 bases lay in between. Germline V lookup: CDR1 SGHRS, CDR2 YFSETQ. The CDR3 consists of 11 residues. CDR3 nucleotide sequence: TGCGCCAGCAGCACGGCCTACGAGCAGTACTTC. It is translated as CASSTAYEQYF.

This chain links TRBV19 with TRBJ2-2; possible D gene TRBD1, 6 bases. Germline loops: CDR1 LNHDA, CDR2 SQIVND (reference sequence). V was trimmed by 6 bases and J by 2 bases, leaving 10 bases between them. This CDR3 has 14 amino acids. The DNA of the CDR3 is TGTGCCAGTAGCGGACAGACTAACACCGGGGAGCTGTTTTTT. As protein: CASSGQTNTGELFF.

V is TRBV7-9 and J is TRBJ1-4, with D possibly matching TRBD1 (5 bases). Trimming left V 7 bases short and J 3 bases short, with 15 bases between. The CDR3 has 15 residues. Germline values: CDR1 SEHNR, CDR2 FQNEAQ (reference sequence). The CDR3 protein is CASTMGHRSNEKLFF. In nucleotides, the CDR3 is TGTGCCAGCACCATGGGGCACAGATCTAATGAAAAACTGTTTTTT. Using reference TRBV7-9 and TRBJ1-4 for the parts outside the CDR3, the full variable domain is DTGVSQNPRHKITKRGQNVTFRCDPISEHNRLYWYRQTLGQGPEFLTYFQNEAQLEKSRLLSDRFSAERPKGSFSTLEIQRTEQGDSAMYLCASTMGHRSNEKLFFGSGTQLSVL.

The rearrangement uses TRBV10-2 and TRBJ2-5; D is perhaps TRBD1 (6 bases). Germline lookup yields CDR1 WSHSY and CDR2 SAAADI. V was cut by 5 bases and J by 3 bases, with 13 bases left in between. The CDR3 runs 14 residues. The CDR3, as DNA: TGCGCCAGCAGTACAGGGAGAGGAAAAGAGACCCAGTACTTC. It encodes CASSTGRGKETQYF.

The chain links TRBV7-3 to TRBJ2-3, with 10 bases aligning to TRBD2. Germline trimming cut 4 bases from V and 1 base from J; bases unmatched to any gene: 8. This CDR3 region has 17 residues. Germline assignment: CDR1 SGHTA and CDR2 FQGTGA. The CDR3: CASSYTVAGGRTDTQYF. Here the CDR3 DNA reads TGTGCCAGCAGCTACACCGTAGCGGGGGGTCGCACAGATACGCAGTATTTT. The full variable domain, rest sourced from reference TRBV7-3 and TRBJ2-3, is GAGVSQTPSNKVTEKGKYVELRCDPISGHTALYWYRQSLGQGPEFLIYFQGTGAADDSGLPNDRFFAVRPEGSVSTLKIQRTERGDSAVYLCASSYTVAGGRTDTQYFGPGTRLTVL.

This rearrangement joins TRBV18 to TRBJ1-4, with 7 nucleotides matching TRBD1. V dropped 6 bases and J dropped 8; count of bases not matched to a gene: 12. The CDR3 contains 15 residues. CDR1 and CDR2 from the germline V gene are KGHSH and LQKENI. CDR3 DNA: TGTGCCAGCTCGCCGGCGGCAGGGGGTAAAGAAAAACTGTTTTTT. Translating it yields CASSPAAGGKEKLFF. The full variable domain, its missing parts supplied by reference TRBV18 and TRBJ1-4, is NAGVMQNPRHLVRRRGQEARLRCSPMKGHSHVYWYRQLPEEGLKFMVYLQKENIIDESGMPKERFSAEFPKEGPSILRIQQVVRGDSAAYFCASSPAAGGKEKLFFGSGTQLSVL.

The chain has TRBV5-6 and TRBJ2-3; no clear D gene. The CDR3 length is 13 residues. Trimming cost V 4 bases and J 4 bases, with 10 bases left between them. Germline V gene lookup returns CDR1 SGHDT and CDR2 YYEEEE. DNA for the CDR3: TGTGCCAGCAGCCCGTATTTCGCAGATACGCAGTATTTT. This translates into CASSPYFADTQYF. Full variable domain (missing parts from reference TRBV5-6 and TRBJ2-3): DAGVTQSPTHLIKTRGQQVTLRCSPKSGHDTVSWYQQALGQGPQFIFQYYEEEERQRGNFPDRFSGHQFPNYSSELNVNALLLGDSALYLCASSPYFADTQYFGPGTRLTVL.

The CDR3 loop is CASRGDGTQNTEAFF. In DNA, the CDR3 is TGTGCCAGCAGGGGAGACGGTACCCAGAACACTGAAGCTTTCTTT. The chain combines TRBV6-5 with TRBJ1-1, with unresolved D. The germline V gene has CDR1 MNHEY and CDR2 SVGAGI. With 6 bases removed from V and 1 base from J, the gap between germline ends came to 15 bases. The CDR3 extends over 15 amino acids.

This chain joins TRBV9 and TRBJ2-6, with D possibly matching TRBD1 (5 bases). The CDR3 is 16 amino acids. The germline V gene has CDR1 SGDLS and CDR2 YYNGEE. Trimming cost V 4 bases and J 1 base, with 12 bases left between them. The CDR3 DNA follows: TGTGCCAGCAGCCAGACCAGGGCTTCTGGGGCCAACGTCCTGACTTTC. It translates to CASSQTRASGANVLTF. Looking up the rest from reference TRBV9 and TRBJ2-6 gives the full variable domain: DSGVTQTPKHLITATGQRVTLRCSPRSGDLSVYWYQQSLDQGLQFLIQYYNGEERAKGNILERFSAQQFPDLHSELNLSSLELGDSALYFCASSQTRASGANVLTFGAGSRLTVL.

This clone was counted only a few times. This chain joins TRBV19 and TRBJ1-1, with D perhaps matching TRBD1 (5 bases). CDR1 LNHDA and CDR2 SQIVND come from the germline V gene (reference sequence). V was shortened by 2 bases and J by 0 bases, with 10 bases between the two germline ends. The CDR3 has 15 amino acids. The CDR3 protein is CASSISGGLNTEAFF. Written as DNA, the CDR3 is TGTGCCAGTAGTATATCCGGGGGTCTGAACACTGAAGCTTTCTTT.

V gene TRBV21-1 combines with J gene TRBJ2-7; the table calls TRBD1, which could not be checked here. TRBV21-1 is shown as a pseudogene. The CDR3 length is 21 residues. For the CDR3, the DNA is TGTGCCAGCAGCAAAGTACCAATAAAAGAACCTGGGACAGGAGACTCCTACGAGCAGTACTTC. Its protein is CASSKVPIKEPGTGDSYEQYF.

A single count supports this clone. The chain combines TRBV28 with TRBJ1-1, with 8 bases aligning to TRBD1. The CDR3 has 12 residues. V was pared by 4 bases and J by 11 bases, with 6 bases of the junction left unmatched. Germline V gene lookup returns CDR1 MDHEN and CDR2 SYDVKM. CDR3 sequence reads: CASSSQGVDAFF. CDR3 nucleotide sequence: TGTGCCAGCAGTTCACAGGGGGTAGACGCTTTCTTT. Full variable domain (outside the CDR3, taken from reference TRBV28 and TRBJ1-1): DVKVTQSSRYLVKRTGEKVFLECVQDMDHENMFWYRQDPGLGLRLIYFSYDVKMKEKGDIPEGYSVSREKKERFSLILESASTNQTSMYLCASSSQGVDAFFGQGTRLTVV.

The chain joins TRBV19 to TRBJ2-7, with 7 nucleotides matching TRBD1. Losses at the gene ends were 7 bases for V and 4 bases for J; bases not matched to a gene: 10. Germline V gene lookup returns CDR1 LNHDA and CDR2 SQIVND (reference sequence). The CDR3 is 14 amino acids. CDR3 loop: CASKGTAIQYEQYF. In DNA, the CDR3 is TGTGCCAGTAAAGGGACAGCCATACAGTACGAGCAGTACTTC.

To note about this clone: Since no conserved phenylalanine or tryptophan closes the CDR3, a read error is the likely cause. The DNA is omitted, as the CDR3 cannot be located on it reliably, and the CDR3 follows TCRdb's listing. The chain combines TRBV7-9 with TRBJ2-6; the table's D call of TRBD2 was not tested on the DNA. Germline V lookup: CDR1 SEHNR, CDR2 FQNEAQ (reference sequence). Including both end residues, the CDR3 is 10 amino acids long. CDR3 loop: CASSLPLGLN.

This clone was found once. J is TRBJ2-7 and V is TRBV18, with D perhaps TRBD1 (5 bases). Trimming took off 3 bases at V and 2 bases at J, with 17 bases between the two ends. Germline CDR1 and CDR2: KGHSH and LQKENI. The CDR3 spans 16 residues. The CDR3 sequence: CASSPTSTASTYEQYF. The CDR3 DNA sequence: TGTGCCAGCTCACCCACCTCGACAGCGTCGACCTACGAGCAGTACTTC.

The rearrangement links TRBV19 to TRBJ1-1; no firm D call. Per germline, CDR1 LNHDA and CDR2 SQIVND (reference sequence). Trimming removed 4 bases at V and 2 bases at J, with 14 bases between. The CDR3 is 15 amino acids. The CDR3 DNA reads TGTGCCAGTAGTACCCGAGAGGAGTTTAACACTGAAGCTTTCTTT. This codes for CASSTREEFNTEAFF.

The rearrangement links TRBV6-1 to TRBJ1-3; D ambiguous. Germline V gene sequence: CDR1 MNHNS, CDR2 SASEGT. Trimming pared 1 base from V and 3 bases from J, leaving 13 bases between. The CDR3 is 16 residues long. The CDR3 DNA is TGTGCCAGCAGTGAAGTTCTGCTCCTCGGTGGAAACACCATATATTTT. Amino acid sequence: CASSEVLLLGGNTIYF.

The J gene is TRBJ1-2, the V gene TRBV3-1 (or the pseudogene TRBV3-2); D unclear. CDR1 is LGHDT and CDR2 is YNNKEL in the germline V gene (reference sequence). V was shortened by 4 bases and J by 4 bases, with 7 bases between the two germline ends. The CDR3 is 12 amino acids. In DNA form, the CDR3 reads TGTGCCAGCAGCCTTCCGGGCTATGGCTACACCTTC. The encoded protein is CASSLPGYGYTF.

The V gene is TRBV5-1, the J gene TRBJ1-1; possible D gene TRBD1, 5 bases. CDR1 is SGHRS, CDR2 YFSETQ, per germline. This CDR3 is built from 14 residues. The V end lost 2 bases, the J end lost 8 bases, and 16 bases lay between the germline ends. The DNA of the CDR3 is TGCGCCAGCAGCTTCTTTTTATCAGGGTACGAAGCTTTCTTT. It encodes CASSFFLSGYEAFF.

The gene calls are TRBV6-5 and TRBJ2-7; 10 bases align to TRBD1. V lost 6 bases and J lost 2; bases outside the gene matches: 7. Germline values: CDR1 MNHEY, CDR2 SVGAGI. This CDR3 spans 15 amino acids. CDR3 DNA: TGTGCCAGCAGAGATCCGGGACAGGGGACCTACGAGCAGTACTTC. This translates into CASRDPGQGTYEQYF.

The CDR3: CASSLAGDSNQPQHF. The CDR3 bases are TGTGCCAGCAGCTTAGCAGGGGATAGCAATCAGCCCCAGCATTTT. The chain has TRBV7-9 and TRBJ1-5; tentative D call: TRBD1 (5 bases). Between the trimmed V and J ends, which lost 0 bases and 0 bases, there was a span of 6 bases. CDR1 is SEHNR and CDR2 is FQNEAQ in the germline V gene (reference sequence). CDR3 size: 15 residues.

V and J are TRBV5-1 and TRBJ2-7; D possibly corresponds to TRBD1 (6 bases). This CDR3 spans 15 amino acids. The V end was cut by 4 bases, the J end by 1 base, with 15 bases between. Per germline, CDR1 SGHRS and CDR2 YFSETQ. The CDR3 loop is CASSPSTGRSYEQYF. The CDR3 DNA is TGCGCCAGCAGCCCCAGTACAGGGAGATCCTACGAGCAGTACTTC.

V and J are TRBV30 and TRBJ1-5; 7 bases are shared with TRBD1. The CDR3 is 13 amino acids. The V gene end was trimmed by 3 bases and the J gene end by 5 bases; junction bases not matched to a gene: 4. Per germline, CDR1 GTSNPN and CDR2 SVGIG (reference sequence). Here the CDR3 reads CAWSADRDQPQHF. The CDR3 DNA is TGTGCCTGGAGCGCCGACAGGGATCAGCCCCAGCATTTT.

The chain couples TRBV11-3 to TRBJ2-2, with no clear D. The CDR3 has 12 residues. Germline CDR1 SGHNT, CDR2 YENEEA. V lost 6 bases, J lost 5 bases, and 7 bases lay in between. Written as DNA, the CDR3 is TGTGCCAGCAGTCCCCATACCGGGGAGCTGTTTTTT. Translation: CASSPHTGELFF.

This clone has only a few counts. This chain uses TRBV19 with TRBJ2-3, with a possible D match to TRBD2 (5 bases). This CDR3 comprises 15 residues. V dropped 1 base and J dropped 5 bases, with 13 bases sitting between them. Looked up from germline, CDR1 is LNHDA and CDR2 is SQIVND (reference sequence). The chain's CDR3 is CASSIGAGGGDTQYF. The CDR3 nucleotides read TGTGCCAGTAGTATAGGGGCAGGAGGAGGAGATACGCAGTATTTT.

The CDR3 DNA sequence: TGTGCCAGTAGTATTGGTGGTACGAGCTATGGCTACACCTTC. Protein sequence: CASSIGGTSYGYTF. This chain joins TRBV19 and TRBJ1-2; the D is unclear. The germline V gene encodes CDR1 LNHDA and CDR2 SQIVND (reference sequence). The CDR3 loop spans 14 amino acids. The V end lost 3 bases, the J end lost 4 bases, and 12 bases lay between the germline ends.